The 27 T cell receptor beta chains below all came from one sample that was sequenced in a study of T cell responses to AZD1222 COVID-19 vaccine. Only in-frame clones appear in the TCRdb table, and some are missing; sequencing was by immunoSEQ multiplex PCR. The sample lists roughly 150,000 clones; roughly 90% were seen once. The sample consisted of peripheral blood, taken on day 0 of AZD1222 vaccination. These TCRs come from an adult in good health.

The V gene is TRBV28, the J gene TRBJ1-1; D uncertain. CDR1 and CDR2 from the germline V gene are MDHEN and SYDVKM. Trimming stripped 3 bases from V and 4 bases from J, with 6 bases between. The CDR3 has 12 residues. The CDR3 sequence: CASSLAGTEAFF. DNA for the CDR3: TGTGCCAGCAGTTTGGCCGGCACTGAAGCTTTCTTT.

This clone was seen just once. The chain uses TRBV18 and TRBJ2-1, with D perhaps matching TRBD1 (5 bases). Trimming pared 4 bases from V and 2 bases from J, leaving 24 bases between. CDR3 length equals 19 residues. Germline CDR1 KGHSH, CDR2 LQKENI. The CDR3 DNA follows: TGTGCCAGCTCACGAGCCCTTCGGACACGAACTTTAGCCTACAATGAGCAGTTCTTC. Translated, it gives CASSRALRTRTLAYNEQFF. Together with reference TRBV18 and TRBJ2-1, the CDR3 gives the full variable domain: NAGVMQNPRHLVRRRGQEARLRCSPMKGHSHVYWYRQLPEEGLKFMVYLQKENIIDESGMPKERFSAEFPKEGPSILRIQQVVRGDSAAYFCASSRALRTRTLAYNEQFFGPGTRLTVL.

In DNA form, the CDR3 reads TGTGCCAGCAGCCTGACGGGACTAAACAATGAGCAGTTCTTC. Amino acids: CASSLTGLNNEQFF. The chain couples TRBV5-4 to TRBJ2-1; TRBD2 agrees at 7 bases. From germline, CDR1 is SGHNT and CDR2 YYREEE (reference sequence). This CDR3 is built from 14 residues. V was pared by 4 bases and J by 5 bases, with 6 bases of the junction left unmatched.

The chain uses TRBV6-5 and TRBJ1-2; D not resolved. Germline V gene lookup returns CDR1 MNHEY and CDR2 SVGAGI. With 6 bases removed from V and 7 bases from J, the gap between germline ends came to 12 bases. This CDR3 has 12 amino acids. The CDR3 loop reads CASRAAASGYTF. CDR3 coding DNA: TGTGCCAGCAGGGCCGCAGCGAGTGGCTACACCTTC.

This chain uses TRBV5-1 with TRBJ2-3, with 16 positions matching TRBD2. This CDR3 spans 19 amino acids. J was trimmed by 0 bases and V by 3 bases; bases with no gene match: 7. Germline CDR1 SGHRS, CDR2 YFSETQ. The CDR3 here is CASSSGLAGGNPSTDTQYF. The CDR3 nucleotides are TGCGCCAGCAGCTCGGGACTAGCGGGAGGGAACCCTAGCACAGATACGCAGTATTTT.

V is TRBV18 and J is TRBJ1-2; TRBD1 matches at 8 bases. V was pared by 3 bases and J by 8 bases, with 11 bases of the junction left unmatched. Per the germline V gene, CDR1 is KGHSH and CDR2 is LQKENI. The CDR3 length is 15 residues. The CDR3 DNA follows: TGTGCCAGCTCACCGGACAGGGAGGGATCCGGGGGCTACACCTTC. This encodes CASSPDREGSGGYTF.

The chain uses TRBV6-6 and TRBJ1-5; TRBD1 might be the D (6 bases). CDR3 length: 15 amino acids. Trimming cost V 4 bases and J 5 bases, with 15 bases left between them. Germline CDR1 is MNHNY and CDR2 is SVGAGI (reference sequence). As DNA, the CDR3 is TGTGCCAGCAGTTGGGACAACCGAGGGCATCAGCCCCAGCATTTT. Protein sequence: CASSWDNRGHQPQHF.

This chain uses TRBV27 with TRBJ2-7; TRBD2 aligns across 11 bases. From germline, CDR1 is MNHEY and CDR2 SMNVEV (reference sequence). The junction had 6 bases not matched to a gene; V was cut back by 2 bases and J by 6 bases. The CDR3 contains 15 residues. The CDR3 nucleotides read TGTGCCAGCAGTTTACTAGCGGGAGGCCCCCGCGAGCAGTACTTC. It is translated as CASSLLAGGPREQYF.

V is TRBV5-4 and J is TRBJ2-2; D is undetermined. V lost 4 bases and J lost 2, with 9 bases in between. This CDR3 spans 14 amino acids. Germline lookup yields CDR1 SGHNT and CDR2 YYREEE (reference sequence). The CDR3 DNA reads TGTGCCAGCAGCGCAGTTGGCAACACCGGGGAGCTGTTTTTT. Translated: CASSAVGNTGELFF.

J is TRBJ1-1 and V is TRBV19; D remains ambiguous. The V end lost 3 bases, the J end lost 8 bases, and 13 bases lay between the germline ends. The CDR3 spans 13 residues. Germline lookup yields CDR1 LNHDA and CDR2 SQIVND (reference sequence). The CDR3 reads CASSITLAGEAFF. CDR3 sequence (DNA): TGTGCCAGTAGTATTACCCTGGCAGGAGAAGCTTTCTTT.

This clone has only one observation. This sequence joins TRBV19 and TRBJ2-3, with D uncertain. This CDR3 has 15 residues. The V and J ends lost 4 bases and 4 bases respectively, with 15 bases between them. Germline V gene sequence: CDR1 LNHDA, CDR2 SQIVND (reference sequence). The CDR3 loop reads CASSRTVIVSDTQYF. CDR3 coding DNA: TGTGCCAGTAGTAGAACGGTGATTGTGTCAGATACGCAGTATTTT.

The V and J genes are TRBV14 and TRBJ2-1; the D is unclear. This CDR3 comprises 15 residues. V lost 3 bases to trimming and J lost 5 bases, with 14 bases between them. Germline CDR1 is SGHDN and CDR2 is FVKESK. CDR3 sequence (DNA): TGTGCCAGCAGCCATCAAATTTCTAGGGACAATGAGCAGTTCTTC. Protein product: CASSHQISRDNEQFF.

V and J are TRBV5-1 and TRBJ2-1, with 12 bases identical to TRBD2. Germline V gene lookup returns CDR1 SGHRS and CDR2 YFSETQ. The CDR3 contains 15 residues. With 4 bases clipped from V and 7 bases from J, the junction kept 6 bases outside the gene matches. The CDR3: CASSELAGGANEQFF. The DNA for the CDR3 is TGCGCCAGCAGCGAACTAGCGGGAGGCGCTAATGAGCAGTTCTTC.

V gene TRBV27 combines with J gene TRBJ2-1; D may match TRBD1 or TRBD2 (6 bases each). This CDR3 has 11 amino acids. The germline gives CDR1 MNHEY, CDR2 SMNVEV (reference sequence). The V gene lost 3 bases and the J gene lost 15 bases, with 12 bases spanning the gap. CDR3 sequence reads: CASSLGGSWFF. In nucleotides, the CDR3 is TGTGCCAGCAGTTTGGGGGGCTCTTGGTTCTTC.

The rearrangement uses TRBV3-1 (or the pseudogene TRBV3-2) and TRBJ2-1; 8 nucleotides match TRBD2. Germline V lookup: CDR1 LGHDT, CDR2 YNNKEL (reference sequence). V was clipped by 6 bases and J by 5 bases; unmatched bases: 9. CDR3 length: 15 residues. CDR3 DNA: TGTGCCAGCAGAACGGAGGAGCGGGGGAACAATGAGCAGTTCTTC. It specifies CASRTEERGNNEQFF.

The CDR3 protein is CSASRLAGVSETQYF. CDR3 DNA: TGCAGTGCTAGTCGGCTAGCGGGAGTAAGCGAGACCCAGTACTTC. The rearrangement uses TRBV20-1 and TRBJ2-5; TRBD2 matches 10 bases. The CDR3 spans 15 residues. V lost 3 bases, J lost 5 bases, and 9 bases stayed unmatched. Germline CDR1 is DFQATT and CDR2 is SNEGSKA (reference sequence).

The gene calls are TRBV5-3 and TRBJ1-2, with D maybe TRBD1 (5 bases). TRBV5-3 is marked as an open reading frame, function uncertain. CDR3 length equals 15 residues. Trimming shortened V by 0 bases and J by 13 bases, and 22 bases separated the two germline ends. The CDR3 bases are TGTGCCAGAAGCTTGGTCCGGGGCGAGGGGTATAGTTGCACCTTC. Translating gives CARSLVRGEGYSCTF.

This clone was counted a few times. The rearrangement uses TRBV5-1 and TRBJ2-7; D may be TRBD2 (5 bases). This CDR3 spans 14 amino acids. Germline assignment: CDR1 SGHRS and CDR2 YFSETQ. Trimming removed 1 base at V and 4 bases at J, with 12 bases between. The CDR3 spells CASSLTGRSYEQYF. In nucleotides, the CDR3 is TGCGCCAGCAGCTTGACGGGAAGAAGTTACGAGCAGTACTTC.

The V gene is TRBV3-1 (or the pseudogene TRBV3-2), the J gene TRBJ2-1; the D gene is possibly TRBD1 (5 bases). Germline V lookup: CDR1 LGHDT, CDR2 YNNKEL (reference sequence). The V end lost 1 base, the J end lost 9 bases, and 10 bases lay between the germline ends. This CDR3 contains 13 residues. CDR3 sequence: CASSQVRASEQFF. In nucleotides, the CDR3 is TGTGCCAGCAGCCAAGTCAGGGCTTCTGAGCAGTTCTTC.

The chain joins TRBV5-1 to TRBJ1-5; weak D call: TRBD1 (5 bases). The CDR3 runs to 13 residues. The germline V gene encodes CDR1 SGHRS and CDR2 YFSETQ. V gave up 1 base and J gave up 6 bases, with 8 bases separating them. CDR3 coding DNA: TGCGCCAGCAGCTTGAGGGGATCTCAGCCCCAGCATTTT. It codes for CASSLRGSQPQHF.

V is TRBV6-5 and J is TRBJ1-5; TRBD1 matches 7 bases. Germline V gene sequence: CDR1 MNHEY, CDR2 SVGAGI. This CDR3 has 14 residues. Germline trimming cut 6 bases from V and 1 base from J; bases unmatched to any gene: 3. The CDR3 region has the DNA TGTGCCAGCAGCCCGACAGGGAGCAATCAGCCCCAGCATTTT. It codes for CASSPTGSNQPQHF.

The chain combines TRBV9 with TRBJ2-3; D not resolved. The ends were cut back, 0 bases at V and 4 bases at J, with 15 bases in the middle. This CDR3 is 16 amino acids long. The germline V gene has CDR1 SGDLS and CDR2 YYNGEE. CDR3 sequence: CASSVELYELPDTQYF. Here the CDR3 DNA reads TGTGCCAGCAGCGTAGAGTTGTATGAGCTCCCAGATACGCAGTATTTT.

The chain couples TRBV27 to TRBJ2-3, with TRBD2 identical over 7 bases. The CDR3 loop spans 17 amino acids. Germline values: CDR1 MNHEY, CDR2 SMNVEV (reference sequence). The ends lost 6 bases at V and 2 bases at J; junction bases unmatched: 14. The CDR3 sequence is CASSSGSMGGTTDTQYF. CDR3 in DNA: TGTGCCAGCAGCTCGGGCTCAATGGGGGGGACCACAGATACGCAGTATTTT.

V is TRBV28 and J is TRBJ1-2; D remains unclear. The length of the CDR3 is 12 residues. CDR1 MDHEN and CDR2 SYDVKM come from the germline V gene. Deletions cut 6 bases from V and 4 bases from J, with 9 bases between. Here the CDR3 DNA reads TGTGCCAGCAGGGCTGATCCCTATGGCTACACCTTC. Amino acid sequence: CASRADPYGYTF.

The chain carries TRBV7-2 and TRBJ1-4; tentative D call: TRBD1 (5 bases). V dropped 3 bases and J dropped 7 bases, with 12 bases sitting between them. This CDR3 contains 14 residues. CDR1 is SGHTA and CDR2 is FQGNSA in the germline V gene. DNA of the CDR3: TGTGCCAGCAGCTTGGAGGGGTCCGCTGAAAAACTGTTTTTT. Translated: CASSLEGSAEKLFF.

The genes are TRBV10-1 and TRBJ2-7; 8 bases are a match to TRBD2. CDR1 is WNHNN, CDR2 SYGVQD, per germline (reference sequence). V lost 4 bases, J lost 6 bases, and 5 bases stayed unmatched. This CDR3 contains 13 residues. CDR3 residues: CASSVTSGGEQYF. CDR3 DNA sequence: TGCGCCAGCAGTGTAACTAGCGGAGGCGAGCAGTACTTC.

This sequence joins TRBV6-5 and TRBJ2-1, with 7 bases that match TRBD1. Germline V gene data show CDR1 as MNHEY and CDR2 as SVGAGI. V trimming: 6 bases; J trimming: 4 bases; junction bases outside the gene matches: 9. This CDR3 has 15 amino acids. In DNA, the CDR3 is TGTGCCAGCAGATCCACAGGGGCGAGATACAATGAGCAGTTCTTC. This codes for CASRSTGARYNEQFF.